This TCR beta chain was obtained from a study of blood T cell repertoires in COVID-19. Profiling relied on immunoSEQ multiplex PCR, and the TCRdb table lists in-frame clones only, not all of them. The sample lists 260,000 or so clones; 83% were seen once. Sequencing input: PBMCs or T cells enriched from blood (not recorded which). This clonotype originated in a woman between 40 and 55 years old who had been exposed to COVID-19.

CDR3 bases: TGTGCCAGTACGGGACAGGGCTTTTACGAGCAGTACTTC. Encoded protein: CASTGQGFYEQYF. The chain employs TRBV12-3 or TRBV12-4 and TRBJ2-7; 9 nucleotides agree with TRBD1. The CDR3 consists of 13 residues. V shed 9 bases and J 4 bases; nucleotides not matched to a gene: 7.